Listed below are T cell receptor beta chains from one sample, sequenced in a study of neurological immune-mediated disorders. TCRdb redid the calling of the 5' RACE reads with MiXCR, one entry per CDR3 protein. The sample gives 65,000 to 90,000 distinct CDR3 sequences, about 3% of which show up once; around 5.5% is in the top ten. Sequencing was carried out using PBMCs. All receptors derive from a woman in her fifties or sixties with multiple sclerosis. CDR3s include the opening cysteine and the closing phenylalanine or tryptophan. D genes are given only for firm matches. Size is omitted from some rows. Given values are once, few, many or a class for expanded clones.

d_gene: .; abundance: many; v_gene: TRBV7-9; j_gene: TRBJ1-1; CDR3aa: CASSSQGTEAFF; CDR3nt: TGTGCCAGCAGCTCTCAAGGGACTGAAGCTTTCTTT
d_gene: TRBD1; abundance: many; v_gene: TRBV5-1; j_gene: TRBJ2-1; CDR3aa: CASSLGDRVLFF; CDR3nt: TGCGCCAGCAGCTTGGGGGACAGGGTATTATTCTTC
d_gene: TRBD2; abundance: many; v_gene: TRBV7-2; j_gene: TRBJ2-1; CDR3aa: CASSFTSGGANEQFF; CDR3nt: TGTGCCAGCAGCTTCACTAGCGGGGGGGCTAATGAGCAGTTCTTC
d_gene: TRBD1; abundance: many; v_gene: TRBV7-9; j_gene: TRBJ2-3; CDR3aa: CASSSRDRGEDTQYF; CDR3nt: TGTGCCAGCAGTTCTCGGGACAGGGGGGAAGATACGCAGTATTTT
d_gene: .; abundance: many; v_gene: TRBV6-2/TRBV6-3; j_gene: TRBJ2-7; CDR3aa: CASSLSGRTDEQYF; CDR3nt: TGTGCCAGCAGTTTGTCAGGGCGGACGGACGAGCAGTACTTC
d_gene: .; abundance: many; v_gene: TRBV27; j_gene: TRBJ1-6; CDR3aa: CASSLPTVTYNSPLHF; CDR3nt: TGTGCCAGCAGTCTTCCGACAGTTACCTATAATTCACCCCTCCACTTT
d_gene: TRBD2; abundance: many; v_gene: TRBV28; j_gene: TRBJ2-3; CDR3aa: CASTSSGGTDTQYF; CDR3nt: TGTGCCAGCACCTCCTCGGGGGGAACAGATACGCAGTATTTT
d_gene: TRBD1; abundance: many; v_gene: TRBV29-1; j_gene: TRBJ2-4; CDR3aa: CSAQWDRMVF; CDR3nt: TGCAGCGCCCAGTGGGACAGGATGGTCTTC
d_gene: .; abundance: many; v_gene: TRBV14; j_gene: TRBJ2-1; CDR3aa: CASSPPGLSYNEQFF; CDR3nt: TGTGCCAGCAGCCCACCGGGACTCAGCTACAATGAGCAGTTCTTC
d_gene: .; abundance: many; v_gene: TRBV5-1; j_gene: TRBJ2-2; CDR3aa: CASSLGSTGELFF; CDR3nt: TGCGCCAGCAGCTTGGGTTCCACCGGGGAGCTGTTTTTT
d_gene: .; abundance: many; v_gene: TRBV19; j_gene: TRBJ1-1; CDR3aa: CASSRPGPGTEAFF; CDR3nt: TGTGCCAGTAGCAGACCGGGACCAGGTACTGAAGCTTTCTTT
d_gene: TRBD1; abundance: many; v_gene: TRBV19; j_gene: TRBJ2-1; CDR3aa: CASTTITGTGNQFF; CDR3nt: TGTGCCAGTACGACCATTACCGGGACAGGAAACCAGTTCTTC
d_gene: .; abundance: .; v_gene: TRBV18; j_gene: TRBJ2-1; CDR3aa: CDSSTSLGEQFF; CDR3nt: TGTGACAGCTCAACATCCTTAGGGGAGCAGTTCTTC
d_gene: TRBD1; abundance: many; v_gene: TRBV7-2; j_gene: TRBJ2-7; CDR3aa: CASSPRQGAGEQYF; CDR3nt: TGTGCCAGCAGCCCCCGACAGGGGGCGGGTGAGCAGTACTTC
d_gene: TRBD1; abundance: many; v_gene: TRBV7-3; j_gene: TRBJ2-2; CDR3aa: CASSFQGTANTGELFF; CDR3nt: TGTGCCAGCAGCTTCCAGGGGACAGCGAACACCGGGGAGCTGTTTTTT
d_gene: .; abundance: .; v_gene: TRBV7-8; j_gene: TRBJ1-5; CDR3aa: CASSLEPLVRQDQPQHF; CDR3nt: TGTGCCAGCAGCTTAGAGCCTCTGGTCAGACAGGATCAGCCCCAGCATTTT
d_gene: .; abundance: many; v_gene: TRBV6-5; j_gene: TRBJ2-3; CDR3aa: CASAPRRLASTDTQYF; CDR3nt: TGTGCCAGCGCCCCGAGGCGCCTTGCTAGCACAGATACGCAGTATTTT
d_gene: .; abundance: many; v_gene: TRBV5-5; j_gene: TRBJ2-1; CDR3aa: CASSLGQGGYNEQFF; CDR3nt: TGTGCCAGCAGCTTGGGTCAGGGGGGCTACAATGAGCAGTTCTTC
d_gene: .; abundance: many; v_gene: TRBV12-3/TRBV12-4; j_gene: TRBJ1-4; CDR3aa: CASSLSWQKLFF; CDR3nt: TGTGCCAGCAGCCTATCGTGGCAAAAACTGTTTTTT
d_gene: TRBD1; abundance: many; v_gene: TRBV5-1; j_gene: TRBJ2-3; CDR3aa: CASSSTGAVRTDTQYF; CDR3nt: TGCGCCAGCAGCTCTACAGGGGCGGTCCGCACAGATACGCAGTATTTT
d_gene: .; abundance: many; v_gene: TRBV18; j_gene: TRBJ1-2; CDR3aa: CASSPQRRWGSYTF; CDR3nt: TGTGCCAGCTCACCACAACGACGGTGGGGGAGCTACACCTTC
d_gene: .; abundance: many; v_gene: TRBV7-9; j_gene: TRBJ1-4; CDR3aa: CASSPLAATNEKLFF; CDR3nt: TGTGCCAGCAGCCCCCTCGCTGCAACTAATGAAAAACTGTTTTTT
d_gene: .; abundance: many; v_gene: TRBV6-6; j_gene: TRBJ2-3; CDR3aa: CASSYLGRPGGQNTDTQYF; CDR3nt: TGTGCCAGCAGTTACCTCGGTCGACCGGGGGGCCAGAACACAGATACGCAGTATTTT
d_gene: .; abundance: many; v_gene: TRBV7-8; j_gene: TRBJ2-3; CDR3aa: CASSAQTGITDTQYF; CDR3nt: TGTGCCAGCAGCGCGCAAACAGGGATCACAGATACGCAGTATTTT
d_gene: TRBD2; abundance: many; v_gene: TRBV4-3; j_gene: TRBJ2-5; CDR3aa: CASSQRTSGIDETQYF; CDR3nt: TGCGCCAGCAGCCAACGGACTAGCGGGATTGACGAGACCCAGTACTTC
d_gene: .; abundance: many; v_gene: TRBV11-1; j_gene: TRBJ2-3; CDR3aa: CASSLGIIGTDTQYF; CDR3nt: TGTGCCAGCAGCCTAGGGATCATTGGCACAGATACGCAGTATTTT
d_gene: TRBD2; abundance: many; v_gene: TRBV4-3; j_gene: TRBJ2-1; CDR3aa: CASSHREGEDEQFF; CDR3nt: TGCGCCAGCAGCCACCGGGAGGGAGAGGATGAGCAGTTCTTC
d_gene: TRBD1; abundance: many; v_gene: TRBV6-1; j_gene: TRBJ2-5; CDR3aa: CASSEAPGQGWETQYF; CDR3nt: TGTGCCAGCAGTGAAGCGCCGGGACAGGGGTGGGAGACCCAGTACTTC
d_gene: TRBD1; abundance: many; v_gene: TRBV6-6; j_gene: TRBJ2-5; CDR3aa: CASRTGVRETQYF; CDR3nt: TGTGCCAGCAGGACAGGGGTGCGGGAGACCCAGTACTTC
d_gene: TRBD2; abundance: many; v_gene: TRBV5-1; j_gene: TRBJ2-2; CDR3aa: CASTTMGRDTGELFF; CDR3nt: TGCGCCAGCACCACCATGGGGAGGGACACCGGGGAGCTGTTTTTT
d_gene: .; abundance: many; v_gene: TRBV29-1; j_gene: TRBJ2-3; CDR3aa: CSESSDGGQYF; CDR3nt: TGCAGCGAGTCCTCCGACGGTGGGCAGTATTTT
d_gene: .; abundance: many; v_gene: TRBV10-3; j_gene: TRBJ1-3; CDR3aa: CAISDPESSGNTIYF; CDR3nt: TGTGCCATCAGTGATCCAGAGTCCTCTGGAAACACCATATATTTT
d_gene: .; abundance: many; v_gene: TRBV29-1; j_gene: TRBJ1-4; CDR3aa: CSVGRVEKLFF; CDR3nt: TGCAGCGTGGGACGTGTGGAAAAACTGTTTTTT
d_gene: TRBD1; abundance: many; v_gene: TRBV5-1; j_gene: TRBJ2-1; CDR3aa: CASSLAGTASYNEQFF; CDR3nt: TGCGCCAGCAGCTTGGCCGGGACAGCCTCCTACAATGAGCAGTTCTTC
d_gene: .; abundance: many; v_gene: TRBV20-1; j_gene: TRBJ2-3; CDR3aa: CSARRGPGEDTQYF; CDR3nt: TGCAGTGCTAGGAGGGGTCCCGGGGAGGATACGCAGTATTTT
d_gene: .; abundance: many; v_gene: TRBV5-1; j_gene: TRBJ1-2; CDR3aa: CASSPGEPMFNYGYTF; CDR3nt: TGCGCCAGCAGCCCAGGGGAACCCATGTTCAACTATGGCTACACCTTC
d_gene: .; abundance: many; v_gene: TRBV10-2; j_gene: TRBJ1-1; CDR3aa: CASSDRVGVTEAFF; CDR3nt: TGCGCCAGCAGTGACAGGGTGGGGGTCACTGAAGCTTTCTTT
d_gene: TRBD1; abundance: many; v_gene: TRBV5-1; j_gene: TRBJ1-5; CDR3aa: CASSPGTGWRNQPQHF; CDR3nt: TGCGCCAGCAGCCCCGGGACAGGGTGGCGCAATCAGCCCCAGCATTTT
d_gene: .; abundance: many; v_gene: TRBV20-1; j_gene: TRBJ1-5; CDR3aa: CSARSQEYQPQHF; CDR3nt: TGCAGTGCTAGGTCCCAGGAGTATCAGCCCCAGCATTTT
d_gene: .; abundance: many; v_gene: TRBV28; j_gene: TRBJ2-2; CDR3aa: CASSFMGVTGELFF; CDR3nt: TGTGCCAGCAGTTTTATGGGGGTTACCGGGGAGCTGTTTTTT
d_gene: TRBD1; abundance: many; v_gene: TRBV20-1; j_gene: TRBJ1-5; CDR3aa: CSARDRRGSQPQHF; CDR3nt: TGCAGTGCTAGAGATCGCAGGGGGAGTCAGCCCCAGCATTTT